This record covers a single T cell receptor beta chain. This sample stems from a study of blood T cell repertoires in COVID-19. The table came from immunoSEQ multiplex PCR; TCRdb's copy has only in-frame clones and leaves some out. In the table there are 60,000 to 90,000 clones, roughly 89% of which are singletons. Germline V gives CDR1 SQVTM, CDR2 ANQGSEA. This CDR3 spans 14 amino acids. V was pared by 4 bases and J by 7 bases, with 7 bases of the junction left unmatched. The TCR comes from a man aged 45-65 years with acute or convalescent COVID-19. J is TRBJ2-5 and V is TRBV29-1; 12 positions agree with TRBD1. The specimen sequenced was peripheral blood. This CDR3 is CSVVGQGAEGTQYF. CDR3 nucleotides: TGCAGCGTTGTGGGACAGGGGGCTGAGGGGACCCAGTACTTC.